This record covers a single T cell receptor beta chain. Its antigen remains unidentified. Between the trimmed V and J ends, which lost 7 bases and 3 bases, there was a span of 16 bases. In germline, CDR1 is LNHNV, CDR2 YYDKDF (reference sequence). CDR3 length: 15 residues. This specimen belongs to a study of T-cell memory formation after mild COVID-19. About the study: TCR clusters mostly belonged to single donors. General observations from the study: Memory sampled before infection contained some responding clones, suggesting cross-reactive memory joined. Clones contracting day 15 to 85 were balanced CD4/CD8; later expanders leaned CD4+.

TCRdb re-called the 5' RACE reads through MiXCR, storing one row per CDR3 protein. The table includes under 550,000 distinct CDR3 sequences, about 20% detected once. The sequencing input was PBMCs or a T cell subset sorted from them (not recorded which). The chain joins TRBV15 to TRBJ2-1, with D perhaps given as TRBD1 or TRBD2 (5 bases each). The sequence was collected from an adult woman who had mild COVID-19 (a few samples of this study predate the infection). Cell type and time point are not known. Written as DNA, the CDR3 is TGTGCCACCAACGCATGGGACCACGACTACAATGAGCAGTTCTTC. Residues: CATNAWDHDYNEQFF.